This T cell receptor beta chain was captured by sequencing in a study of shared clonotypes between healthy human individuals. About the study: Used for every donor were three CD4 naive, three CD4 memory, two CD8 naive and one CD8 memory plate.

Findings and caveats of the study: How much donors shared clonotypes was expected to be affected by sequencing depth.

About this clone: The antigen is not known.

Subsets obtained from CD4+ cells comprised CD45RA+ naive and CD45RA-negative memory cells. The test was conducted at deep level. Sequenced by immunoSEQ multiplex PCR; TCRdb stores in-frame clones only, minus some. The sample yields a few million clones, approximately 95% seen once. V dropped 3 bases and J dropped 0 bases, with 19 bases sitting between them. Germline-derived CDR1 and CDR2 are SGDLS and YYNGEE. The CDR3 is made up of 17 amino acids. This receptor was taken from a man between 18 and 29 years old in good health. Some clones in this sample may be carry-over from other donors' samples. The chain joins TRBV9 to TRBJ2-7, with D possibly TRBD2 on 6 matching bases. Sequencing was carried out using naive CD4+ T cells from PBMCs. Subset: CD45RA+ positively selected. In DNA form, the CDR3 reads TGTGCCAGCAGCGCCCGAGCTGGAGGGCAAAGCTCCTACGAGCAGTACTTC. This translates into CASSARAGGQSSYEQYF.